This TCR beta chain stems from a study of early stage breast cancer tumors. Study background: Most invasive tumors, twelve of 16, were ER+/PR+/HER2-. Points from the study as a whole: Comparing each tissue with blood distinguished tumor from normal in about 85% of the 16 patients.

Germline-derived CDR1 and CDR2 are SNHLY and FYNNEI. Trimming removed 6 bases from V and 5 bases from J, with 10 bases in between. There are 12 residues in the CDR3. Assay used: immunoSEQ multiplex PCR; TCRdb lists only in-frame clones, some missing. The sample contains 45,000 to 50,000 clones, about 80% of which appear only once. Note on this clone: Its antigen remains unidentified.

The gene calls are TRBV2 and TRBJ1-1; D remains ambiguous. The TCR sequence derives from a person aged 45 to 59 with breast cancer. The sequenced sample consisted of blood. Written as DNA, the CDR3 is TGTGCCAGCAGGCTTCGGGGAACTGAAGCTTTCTTT. This codes for CASRLRGTEAFF.